This TCR beta chain was sequenced during a study of blood T cell repertoires in COVID-19. Study context: Sites across the United States, Italy and Spain contributed samples from acute and convalescent COVID-19. The cDNA or gDNA used as material had been derived from T cells, B-cell-depleted T cells, or PBMCs.

Germline V gene sequence: CDR1 KGHSH, CDR2 LQKENI. Trimming stripped 5 bases from V and 2 bases from J, with 9 bases between. The CDR3 length is 13 residues. Original processing methods: Estimation of nucleated cell counts was performed using reference gene primer amplification. The repertoire was sequenced with immunoSEQ multiplex PCR; TCRdb's copy has only in-frame clones and lacks some. V and J calls and clone size are copied from that table; D and trimming were computed from the DNA. Counted here are some 100,000 clones, about nine tenths occurring once; the ten biggest clones make up about 3.3%.

The sample consisted of peripheral blood. The chain links TRBV18 to TRBJ2-5, with a weak D call TRBD1 (5 bases). This receptor was taken from a woman aged 70-85 years with acute or convalescent COVID-19. For the CDR3, the DNA is TGTGCCAGCTCATCAGGGATACAAGAGACCCAGTACTTC. Residues: CASSSGIQETQYF.